This T cell receptor beta chain emerged from a study of response to subunit inactivated influenza vaccine. One entry per CDR3 protein results from TCRdb running MiXCR on the RT-PCR reads. Of around 710,000 distinct CDR3 sequences in the sample, approximately 14% are singletons; the top ten hold 5.5% to 8%. In the case of this clonotype: Its antigen remains unknown.

Regarding the study as a whole: That few new T cells are recruited by each seasonal influenza vaccination was the authors' suggestion.

Source: PBMCs from blood, taken around 14 days before vaccination. The TCR sequence derives from a man in his fifties who received an inactivated influenza vaccine.

CDR3 nucleotide sequence: TGTGCCAGCAGCATTACGTCCCGGGCTTCCGGGGAGCTGTTTTTT. The encoded protein is CASSITSRASGELFF. The J gene is TRBJ2-2, the V gene TRBV7-9, with D hard to call. The CDR3 sequence is 15 residues long. V was shortened by 5 bases and J by 6 bases, with 16 bases between the two germline ends. Germline CDR1 SEHNR, CDR2 FQNEAQ (reference sequence).